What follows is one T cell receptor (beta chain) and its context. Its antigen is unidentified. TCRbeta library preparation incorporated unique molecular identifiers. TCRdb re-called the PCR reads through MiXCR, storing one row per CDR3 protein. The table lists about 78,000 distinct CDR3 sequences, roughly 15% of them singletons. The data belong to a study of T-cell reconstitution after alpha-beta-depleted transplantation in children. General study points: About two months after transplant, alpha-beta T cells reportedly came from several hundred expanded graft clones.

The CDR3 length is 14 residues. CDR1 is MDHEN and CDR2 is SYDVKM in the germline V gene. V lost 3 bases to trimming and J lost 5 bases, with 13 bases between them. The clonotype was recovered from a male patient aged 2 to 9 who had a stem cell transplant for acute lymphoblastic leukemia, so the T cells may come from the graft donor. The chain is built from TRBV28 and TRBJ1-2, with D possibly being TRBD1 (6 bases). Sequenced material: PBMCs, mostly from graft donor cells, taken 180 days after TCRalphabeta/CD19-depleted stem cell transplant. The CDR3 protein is CASSFPGAAYGYTF. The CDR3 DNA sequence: TGTGCCAGCAGTTTCCCGGGGGCCGCGTATGGCTACACCTTC.